The TCR beta chain described here comes from a study of shared clonotypes between healthy human individuals. Study outcomes and limitations: The small donor group covered limited genetic and exposure diversity. It was observed that 5% to 6.5% of naive CD4 clonotypes were shared across a handful of donors.

This clone was seen a single time. Its antigen is still unknown. Measured with immunoSEQ multiplex PCR; TCRdb has only the in-frame clones, and not every one. The sample carries 950,000 to 1,200,000 clones, around three quarters recorded once. The ends were cut back, 3 bases at V and 4 bases at J, with 12 bases in the middle. This CDR3 has 14 residues. Per the germline V gene, CDR1 is SGHTA and CDR2 is FQGTGA. Each sample came from a Caucasian adult donor living in Nashville, Tennessee. Sequencing input: memory CD4+ T cells from PBMCs. Described subset: CD45RA-negative fraction. The sequence was obtained from a man aged 18-30 years in good health. Some clones in this sample may be carry-over from other donors' samples. J is TRBJ1-1 and V is TRBV7-3; D perhaps matches TRBD1 (6 bases). Written as DNA, the CDR3 is TGTGCCAGCAGCTTCGTGGGGGGGCCCACTGAAGCTTTCTTT. Protein sequence: CASSFVGGPTEAFF.